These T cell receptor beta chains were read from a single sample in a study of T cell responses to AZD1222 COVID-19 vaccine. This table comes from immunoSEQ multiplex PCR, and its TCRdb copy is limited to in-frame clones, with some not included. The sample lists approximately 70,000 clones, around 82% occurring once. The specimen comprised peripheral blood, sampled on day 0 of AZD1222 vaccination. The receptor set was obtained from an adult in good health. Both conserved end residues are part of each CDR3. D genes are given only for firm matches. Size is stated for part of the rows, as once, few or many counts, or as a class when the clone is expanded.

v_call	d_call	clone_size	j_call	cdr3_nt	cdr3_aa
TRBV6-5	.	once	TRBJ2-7	TGTGCCAGCAGTCCCGCCGGTTGGGAGCAGTACTTC	CASSPAGWEQYF
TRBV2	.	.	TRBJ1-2	TGTGCCAGCACTATCAGCCCGACAGCCGTCTATGGCTATGGCTACACCTTC	CASTISPTAVYGYGYTF
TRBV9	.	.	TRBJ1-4	TGTGCCAGCAGCGTGTCAGATGGATCGAAAAAACTGTTTTTT	CASSVSDGSKKLFF
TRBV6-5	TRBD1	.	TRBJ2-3	TGTGCCAGCAGTTCAAGGACAGGGAAAGATACGCAGTATTTT	CASSSRTGKDTQYF
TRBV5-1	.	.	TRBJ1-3	TGCGCCAGCAGCCCACAGGGTTCTGGAAACACCATATATTTT	CASSPQGSGNTIYF
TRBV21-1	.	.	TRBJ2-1	TGTGCCAGCAGCGATCCCCCTCAGAGGTCCTACAATGAGCAGTTCTTC	CASSDPPQRSYNEQFF
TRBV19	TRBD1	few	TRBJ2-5	TGTGCCAGTAGTATTACAGGGGGCGGTGAGACCCAGTACTTC	CASSITGGGETQYF
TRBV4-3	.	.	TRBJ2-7	TGCGCCAGCAGCCAAGATCTAGGGATCGAGCAGTACTTC	CASSQDLGIEQYF
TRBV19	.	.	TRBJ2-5	TGTGCCAGTTCAGGGGAGGAAGAGACCCAGTACTTC	CASSGEEETQYF
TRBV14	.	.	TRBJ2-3	TGTGCCAGCAGCCTCGTCAACACAGATACGCAGTATTTT	CASSLVNTDTQYF
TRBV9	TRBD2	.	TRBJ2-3	TGTGCCAGCAGCCTCAGCGGGGCTAGCACAGATACGCAGTATTTT	CASSLSGASTDTQYF
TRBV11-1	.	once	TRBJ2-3	TGTGCCAGCAGCTTAGCGGGGGGGCTCGGAGATACGCAGTATTTT	CASSLAGGLGDTQYF